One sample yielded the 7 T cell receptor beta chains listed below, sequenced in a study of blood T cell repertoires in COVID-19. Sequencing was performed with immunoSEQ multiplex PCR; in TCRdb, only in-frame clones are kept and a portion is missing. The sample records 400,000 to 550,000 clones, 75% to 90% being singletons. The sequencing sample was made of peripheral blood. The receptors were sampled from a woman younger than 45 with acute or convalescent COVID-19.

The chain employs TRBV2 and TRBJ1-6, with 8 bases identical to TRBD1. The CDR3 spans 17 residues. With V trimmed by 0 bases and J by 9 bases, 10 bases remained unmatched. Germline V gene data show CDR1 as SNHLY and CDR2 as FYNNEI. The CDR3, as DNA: TGTGCCAGCAGTGAAGCGGACAGGGTAGTTGTCCGTTCACCCCTCCACTTT. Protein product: CASSEADRVVVRSPLHF.

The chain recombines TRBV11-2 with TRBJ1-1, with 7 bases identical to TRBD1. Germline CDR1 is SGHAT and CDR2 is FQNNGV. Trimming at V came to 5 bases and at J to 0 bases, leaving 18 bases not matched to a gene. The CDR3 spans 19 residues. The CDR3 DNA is TGTGCCAGCAGCCAAAACAGGGACAGCCGGCTTCAAATGAACACTGAAGCTTTCTTT. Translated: CASSQNRDSRLQMNTEAFF.

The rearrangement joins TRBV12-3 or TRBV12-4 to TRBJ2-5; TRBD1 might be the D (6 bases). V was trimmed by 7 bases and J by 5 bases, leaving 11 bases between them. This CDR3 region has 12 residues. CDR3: CASTGQWETQYF. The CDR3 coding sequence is TGTGCCAGCACCGGACAGTGGGAGACCCAGTACTTC.

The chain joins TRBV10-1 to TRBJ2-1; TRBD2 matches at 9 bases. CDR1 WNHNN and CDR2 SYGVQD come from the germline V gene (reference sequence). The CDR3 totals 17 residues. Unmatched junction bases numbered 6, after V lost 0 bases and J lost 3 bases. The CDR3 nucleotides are TGCGCCAGCAGTGAGTCGGTCAGCGGGGGGTTCTACAATGAGCAGTTCTTC. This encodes CASSESVSGGFYNEQFF.

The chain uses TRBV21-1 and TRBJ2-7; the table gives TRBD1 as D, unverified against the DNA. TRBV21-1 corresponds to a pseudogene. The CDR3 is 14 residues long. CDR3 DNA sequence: TGTGCCAGCAGCAAAGTCAGCAGGTACGGCGAGCAGTACTTC. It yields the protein CASSKVSRYGEQYF.

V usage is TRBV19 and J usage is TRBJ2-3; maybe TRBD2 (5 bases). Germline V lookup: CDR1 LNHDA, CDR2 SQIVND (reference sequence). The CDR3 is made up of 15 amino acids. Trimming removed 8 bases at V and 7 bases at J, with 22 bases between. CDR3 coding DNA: TGTGCCAGTTCACTCAGCGGTCTTAATGGATATACGCAGTATTTT. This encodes CASSLSGLNGYTQYF.

CDR3 region: CASSFDGRGTDTQYF. The DNA for the CDR3 is TGTGCCAGCAGTTTCGACGGCAGGGGCACAGATACGCAGTATTTT. The chain uses TRBV27 and TRBJ2-3; D is possibly TRBD1 (5 bases). V lost 3 bases, J lost 1 base, and 11 bases lay in between. This CDR3 spans 15 amino acids. Germline CDR1 and CDR2: MNHEY and SMNVEV (reference sequence).